The 21 T cell receptor beta chains given below trace back to one sample, sequenced in a study of T cell changes during pregnancy in multiple sclerosis. Generated by immunoSEQ multiplex PCR, the TCRdb table keeps only in-frame clones and is missing some. The data show 20,000 or so clones, under 95% seen once. Material: CD8+ T cells from peripheral blood mononuclear cells, obtained in the third trimester of pregnancy. The source of these receptors is a female donor in good health, enrolled as a control in a pregnancy study.

The chain employs TRBV4-2 and TRBJ1-1; D is uncertain. V lost 5 bases to trimming and J lost 1 base, with 8 bases between them. Germline CDR1 LGHNA, CDR2 YNFKEQ. The CDR3 covers 13 residues. The chain's CDR3 is CASSDTRNTEAFF. DNA of the CDR3: TGTGCCAGCAGCGACACAAGGAACACTGAAGCTTTCTTT.

This clone occurred once. In DNA, the CDR3 is TGTGCCAGCAGCCAAGAACGGGGGATGGAGCAGTTCTTC. Protein product: CASSQERGMEQFF. V is TRBV4-2 and J is TRBJ2-1; maybe TRBD2 (6 bases). The CDR3 extends over 13 amino acids. The ends were cut back, 0 bases at V and 10 bases at J, with 10 bases in the middle. Germline lookup yields CDR1 LGHNA and CDR2 YNFKEQ.

Worth noting for this clone: At one boundary the junction diverges from the germline segment, which might be a read error. The chain has TRBV7-9 and TRBJ2-7; D not certain. This CDR3 has 12 amino acids. Germline V lookup: CDR1 SEHNR, CDR2 FQNEAQ (reference sequence). Here the CDR3 DNA reads TGTGCCAGCGGCTTACTCTCCTACGAGCAGTACTTC. This gives the protein CASGLLSYEQYF.

The gene calls are TRBV11-2 and TRBJ2-7; a possible D gene is TRBD1 (6 bases). V lost 5 bases and J lost 0, with 14 bases in between. This CDR3 has 15 residues. Germline V gene sequence: CDR1 SGHAT, CDR2 FQNNGV. Here the CDR3 reads CASSPRQAISYEQYF. CDR3 DNA sequence: TGTGCCAGCAGCCCTAGACAGGCGATCTCCTACGAGCAGTACTTC.

V is TRBV29-1 and J is TRBJ2-5; D might be TRBD2 (6 bases). Trimming removed 1 base from V and 4 bases from J, with 16 bases in between. The CDR3 totals 15 residues. Looked up from germline, CDR1 is SQVTM and CDR2 is ANQGSEA. CDR3 DNA: TGCAGCGTTGAAGGGGGGGAAAACCCCCTAGAGACCCAGTACTTC. Translating it yields CSVEGGENPLETQYF.

The sample holds one count of this clone. The chain uses TRBV2 and TRBJ1-4; possibly TRBD1 for D (5 bases). Trimming left V 6 bases short and J 8 bases short, with 19 bases between. Looked up from germline, CDR1 is SNHLY and CDR2 is FYNNEI. The CDR3 runs 15 residues. CDR3: CASSGGVGPPEKLFF. The CDR3 DNA sequence: TGTGCCAGCAGCGGCGGGGTGGGACCCCCGGAAAAACTGTTTTTT.

V usage is TRBV30 and J usage is TRBJ1-6; TRBD1 aligns across 9 bases. The CDR3 contains 15 residues. V dropped 2 bases and J dropped 10; count of bases not matched to a gene: 9. The germline CDR1 and CDR2 sequences are GTSNPN and SVGIG (reference sequence). The CDR3 loop is CAWSPLGTGRSPLHF. The DNA for the CDR3 is TGTGCCTGGAGTCCCCTGGGGACAGGGAGGTCACCCCTCCACTTT.

This clone appeared once. The V call is TRBV2, the J call TRBJ2-7; D might be TRBD1 (6 bases). This CDR3 region has 14 residues. With 4 bases removed from V and 4 bases from J, the gap between germline ends came to 14 bases. Germline lookup yields CDR1 SNHLY and CDR2 FYNNEI. The CDR3 DNA is TGTGCCAGCAGTGGAGGTGGGGGCGTTTACGAGCAGTACTTC. Amino acid sequence: CASSGGGGVYEQYF. The full variable domain, in which reference TRBV2 and TRBJ2-7 provide the parts outside the CDR3, is EPEVTQTPSHQVTQMGQEVILRCVPISNHLYFYWYRQILGQKVEFLVSFYNNEISEKSEIFDDQFSVERPDGSNFTLKIRSTKLEDSAMYFCASSGGGGVYEQYFGPGTRLTVT.

This clone has a single count. The chain carries TRBV16 and TRBJ1-1; tentative D call: TRBD1 (6 bases). This CDR3 contains 15 residues. V was clipped by 1 base and J by 1 base, with 10 bases between them. Germline assignment: CDR1 KGHSY and CDR2 FQNENV. CDR3 sequence reads: CASSQFRTANTEAFF. The CDR3 DNA sequence: TGTGCCAGCAGCCAATTTCGGACAGCGAACACTGAAGCTTTCTTT.

The chain couples TRBV5-8 to TRBJ2-7, with TRBD1 matching over 7 bases. Germline-derived CDR1 and CDR2 are SGHTS and YDEGEE. The CDR3 is 13 residues long. After removal of 6 bases from V and 1 base from J, the junction contained 4 bases not matched to a gene. CDR3 sequence reads: CASTRDRSYEQYF. CDR3 nucleotides: TGTGCCAGCACCCGGGACAGATCCTACGAGCAGTACTTC.

V and J are TRBV7-6 and TRBJ1-5; D perhaps matches TRBD1 (5 bases). The CDR3 covers 16 residues. Trimming cost V 1 base and J 4 bases, with 14 bases left between them. CDR1 is SGHVS, CDR2 FNYEAQ, per germline. CDR3 amino acids: CASSLGPGVGNQPQHF. The CDR3 DNA follows: TGTGCCAGCAGCTTAGGTCCGGGGGTCGGGAATCAGCCCCAGCATTTT.

The CDR3 DNA reads as TGTGCCAGCAGTGAAGGGAGCGGGAGACGCGCAGATACGCAGTATTTT. Protein: CASSEGSGRRADTQYF. The chain combines TRBV6-1 with TRBJ2-3, with 8 bases that match TRBD2. The germline gives CDR1 MNHNS, CDR2 SASEGT. The CDR3 spans 16 residues. V lost 1 base to trimming and J lost 4 bases; unmatched junction nucleotides: 7.

V is TRBV25-1 and J is TRBJ2-3; 9 nucleotides line up with TRBD1. The V and J ends lost 4 bases and 6 bases, in that order; junction bases with no gene match: 14. The CDR3 is made up of 17 amino acids. Germline values: CDR1 MGHDK, CDR2 SYGVNS. CDR3 region: CASSGPGQGYWWDTQYF. The CDR3 DNA follows: TGTGCCAGCAGTGGGCCGGGACAGGGCTATTGGTGGGATACGCAGTATTTT.

V and J are TRBV2 and TRBJ2-7; 7 bases are shared with TRBD2. Germline CDR1 and CDR2: SNHLY and FYNNEI. Trimming took 11 bases from V and 5 from J; bases not matched to a gene: 9. The CDR3 contains 12 residues. CDR3 amino acids: CAGRGRSHEQYF. The CDR3 bases are TGTGCCGGGCGGGGGAGGAGCCACGAGCAGTACTTC.

The chain uses TRBV14 and TRBJ2-1; 7 bases fit TRBD1. The ends lost 8 bases at V and 3 bases at J; junction bases unmatched: 1. The germline gives CDR1 SGHDN, CDR2 FVKESK. The CDR3 consists of 12 residues. CDR3 nucleotides: TGTGCCAGCCGGGACAGCTACAATGAGCAGTTCTTC. It codes for CASRDSYNEQFF. Complete variable domain (other parts from reference TRBV14 and TRBJ2-1): EAGVTQFPSHSVIEKGQTVTLRCDPISGHDNLYWYRRVMGKEIKFLLHFVKESKQDESGMPNNRFLAERTGGTYSTLKVQPAELEDSGVYFCASRDSYNEQFFGPGTRLTVL.

The chain recombines TRBV4-1 with TRBJ1-1, with D possibly being TRBD1 (5 bases). The germline V and J ends were trimmed by 4 bases and 0 bases, with 21 bases remaining between them. The germline V gene encodes CDR1 MGHRA and CDR2 YSYEKL. This CDR3 is built from 18 residues. The CDR3 sequence is CASSPARKGRTMNTEAFF. CDR3 coding DNA: TGCGCCAGCAGCCCCGCACGTAAGGGGCGCACAATGAACACTGAAGCTTTCTTT.

This clone was found a few times. This sequence joins TRBV4-1 and TRBJ2-2, with 14 positions matching TRBD2. V shed 2 bases, J shed 7 bases, and the junction held 15 bases outside the gene matches. The CDR3 is made up of 20 amino acids. Germline lookup yields CDR1 MGHRA and CDR2 YSYEKL. CDR3 sequence: CASSQPLGRTSGRISGELFF. The CDR3 DNA follows: TGCGCCAGCAGCCAACCCCTCGGGAGGACTAGCGGGAGGATAAGCGGGGAGCTGTTTTTT.

This rearrangement joins TRBV19 to TRBJ2-7; D is perhaps TRBD2 (6 bases). Germline-derived CDR1 and CDR2 are LNHDA and SQIVND (reference sequence). The CDR3 length is 14 residues. V lost 6 bases and J lost 0, with 12 bases in between. The CDR3 here is CASRDYGSSYEQYF. CDR3 nucleotides: TGTGCCAGTAGGGATTACGGGAGCTCCTACGAGCAGTACTTC.

The rearrangement joins TRBV7-2 to TRBJ1-4, with TRBD1 matching over 8 bases. J gave up 8 bases and V 3 bases, and 14 bases lay outside the gene matches. The CDR3 covers 17 residues. CDR1 SGHTA and CDR2 FQGNSA come from the germline V gene. CDR3: CASSFFTGGGKGEKLFF. In DNA, the CDR3 is TGTGCCAGCAGCTTTTTTACAGGGGGGGGCAAAGGAGAAAAACTGTTTTTT.

The chain carries TRBV27 and TRBJ1-2; no firm D call. V dropped 2 bases and J dropped 3 bases, with 16 bases sitting between them. The CDR3 totals 16 residues. Germline V gene sequence: CDR1 MNHEY, CDR2 SMNVEV (reference sequence). The CDR3 DNA sequence: TGTGCCAGCAGTTTAAACTCCGGGAACTTCTACTATGGCTACACCTTC. Its translation is CASSLNSGNFYYGYTF.

V usage is TRBV7-9 and J usage is TRBJ2-1; TRBD1 matches 9 bases. CDR3 length: 15 amino acids. V was clipped by 4 bases and J by 6 bases; unmatched bases: 7. Looked up from germline, CDR1 is SEHNR and CDR2 is FQNEAQ (reference sequence). Here the CDR3 reads CASSSPDRGPNEQFF. The CDR3 DNA follows: TGTGCCAGCAGCTCCCCGGACAGGGGACCCAATGAGCAGTTCTTC.